The text below deals with one T cell receptor (beta chain). The assay was immunoSEQ multiplex PCR, and TCRdb's table has in-frame clones only and misses some. The table has 150,000 to 200,000 clones, 90% seen once; the top ten hold 0.62%. With 5 bases removed from V and 5 bases from J, the gap between germline ends came to 10 bases. CDR3 length: 13 amino acids. The data were taken from a study of blood T cell repertoires in COVID-19. The chain carries TRBV12-3 or TRBV12-4 and TRBJ2-1; perhaps TRBD2 as D (6 bases). The receptor was isolated from a man in his forties or fifties with acute or convalescent COVID-19. Sequenced: peripheral blood. CDR3 protein: CASSPGLNNEQFF. In DNA form, the CDR3 reads TGTGCCAGCAGTCCGGGACTCAACAATGAGCAGTTCTTC.